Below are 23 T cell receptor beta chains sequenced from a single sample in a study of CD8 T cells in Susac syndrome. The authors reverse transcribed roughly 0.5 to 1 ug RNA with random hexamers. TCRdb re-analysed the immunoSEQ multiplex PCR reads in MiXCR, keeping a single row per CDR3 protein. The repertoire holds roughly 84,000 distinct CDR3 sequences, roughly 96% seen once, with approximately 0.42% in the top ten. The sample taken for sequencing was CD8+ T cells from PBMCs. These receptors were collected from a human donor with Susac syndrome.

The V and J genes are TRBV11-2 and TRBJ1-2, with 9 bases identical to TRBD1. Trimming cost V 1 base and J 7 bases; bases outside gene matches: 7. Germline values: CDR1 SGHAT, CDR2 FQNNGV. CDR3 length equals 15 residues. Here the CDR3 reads CASSLGRDRVFGYTF. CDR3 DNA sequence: TGTGCCAGCAGCTTAGGCCGGGACAGGGTTTTTGGCTACACCTTC.

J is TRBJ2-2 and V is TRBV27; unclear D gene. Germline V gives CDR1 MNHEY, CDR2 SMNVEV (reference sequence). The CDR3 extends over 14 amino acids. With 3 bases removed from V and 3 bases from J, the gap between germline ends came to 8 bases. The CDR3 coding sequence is TGTGCCAGCAGTTTCGGACCCTACACCGGGGAGCTGTTTTTT. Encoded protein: CASSFGPYTGELFF.

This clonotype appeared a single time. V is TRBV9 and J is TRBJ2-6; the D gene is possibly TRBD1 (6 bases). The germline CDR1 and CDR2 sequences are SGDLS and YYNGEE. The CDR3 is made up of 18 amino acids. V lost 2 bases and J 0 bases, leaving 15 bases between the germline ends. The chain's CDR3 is CASSVLDRPTSGANVLTF. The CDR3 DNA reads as TGTGCCAGCAGCGTCTTGGACAGACCCACCTCTGGGGCCAACGTCCTGACTTTC.

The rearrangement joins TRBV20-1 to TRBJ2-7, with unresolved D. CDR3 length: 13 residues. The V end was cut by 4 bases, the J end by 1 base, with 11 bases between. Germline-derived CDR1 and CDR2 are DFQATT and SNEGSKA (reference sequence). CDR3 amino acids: CSATSVPSYEQYF. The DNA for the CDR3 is TGCAGTGCTACCAGTGTACCATCCTACGAGCAGTACTTC.

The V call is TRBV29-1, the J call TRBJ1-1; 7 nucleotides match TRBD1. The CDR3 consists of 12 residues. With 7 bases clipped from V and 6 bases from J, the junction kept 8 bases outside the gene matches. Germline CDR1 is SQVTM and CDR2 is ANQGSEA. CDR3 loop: CSAAGGAPEAFF. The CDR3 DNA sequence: TGCAGCGCCGCAGGGGGGGCCCCTGAAGCTTTCTTT.

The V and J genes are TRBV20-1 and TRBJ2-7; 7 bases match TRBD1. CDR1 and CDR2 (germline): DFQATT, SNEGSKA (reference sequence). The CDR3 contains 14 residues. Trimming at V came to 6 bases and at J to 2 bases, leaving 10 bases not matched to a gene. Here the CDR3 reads CSAIPDRQAYEQYF. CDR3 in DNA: TGCAGTGCCATCCCGGACAGGCAAGCCTACGAGCAGTACTTC.

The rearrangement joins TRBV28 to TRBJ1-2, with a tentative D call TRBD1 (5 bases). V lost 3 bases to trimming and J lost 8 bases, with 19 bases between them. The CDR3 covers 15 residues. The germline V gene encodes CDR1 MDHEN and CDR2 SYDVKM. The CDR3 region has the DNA TGTGCCAGCAGTTTGTTGACTTTAGGGGTGGGAGGCTACACCTTC. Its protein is CASSLLTLGVGGYTF.

The CDR3 spells CASSSPREVYEQYF. CDR3 sequence (DNA): TGTGCCAGCAGCTCCCCCCGGGAGGTCTACGAGCAGTACTTC. The V call is TRBV11-2, the J call TRBJ2-7; the match to TRBD2 covers 7 bases. The CDR3 covers 14 residues. Germline lookup yields CDR1 SGHAT and CDR2 FQNNGV. The J segment lost 3 bases and the V segment lost 4 bases, leaving 6 bases of the junction unmatched.

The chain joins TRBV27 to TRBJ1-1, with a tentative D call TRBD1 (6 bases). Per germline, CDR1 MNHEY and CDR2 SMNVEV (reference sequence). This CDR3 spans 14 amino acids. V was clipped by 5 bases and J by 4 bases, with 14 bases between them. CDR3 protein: CASSIWGASTEAFF. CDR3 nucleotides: TGTGCCAGCAGTATCTGGGGGGCAAGCACTGAAGCTTTCTTT.

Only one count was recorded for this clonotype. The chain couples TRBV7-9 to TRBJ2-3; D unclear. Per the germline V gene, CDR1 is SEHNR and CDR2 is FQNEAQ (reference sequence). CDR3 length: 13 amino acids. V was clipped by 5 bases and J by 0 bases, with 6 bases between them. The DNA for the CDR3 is TGTGCCAGCAGCAGGGAAAGCACAGATACGCAGTATTTT. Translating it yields CASSRESTDTQYF.

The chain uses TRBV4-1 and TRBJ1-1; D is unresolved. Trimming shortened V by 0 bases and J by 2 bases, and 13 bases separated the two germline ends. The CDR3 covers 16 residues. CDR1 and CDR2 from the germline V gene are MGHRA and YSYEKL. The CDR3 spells CASSQDFTFRNTEAFF. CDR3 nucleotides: TGCGCCAGCAGCCAAGATTTTACGTTCCGTAACACTGAAGCTTTCTTT.

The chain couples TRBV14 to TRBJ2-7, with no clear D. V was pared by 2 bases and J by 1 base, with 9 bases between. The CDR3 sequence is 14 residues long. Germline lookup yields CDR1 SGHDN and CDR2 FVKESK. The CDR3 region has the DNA TGTGCCAGCAGCCAATTGTCGAATTCCTACGAGCAGTACTTC. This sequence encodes CASSQLSNSYEQYF. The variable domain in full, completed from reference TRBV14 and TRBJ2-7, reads EAGVTQFPSHSVIEKGQTVTLRCDPISGHDNLYWYRRVMGKEIKFLLHFVKESKQDESGMPNNRFLAERTGGTYSTLKVQPAELEDSGVYFCASSQLSNSYEQYFGPGTRLTVT.

CDR3 in DNA: TGTGCCAGCAGCTTAAGTCCAGGCATCTACGAGCAGTACGTC. Its translation: CASSLSPGIYEQYV. The genes are TRBV13 and TRBJ2-7; D gene ambiguous. This CDR3 is 14 amino acids long. The V gene's germline CDR1 is PRHDT and CDR2 FYEKMQ (reference sequence). Trimming removed 2 bases at V and 3 bases at J, with 11 bases between.

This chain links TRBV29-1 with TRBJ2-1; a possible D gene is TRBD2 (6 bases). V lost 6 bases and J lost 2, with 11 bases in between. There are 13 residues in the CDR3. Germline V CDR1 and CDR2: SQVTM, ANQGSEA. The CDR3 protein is CSVGLGTYNEQFF. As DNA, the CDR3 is TGCAGCGTGGGACTGGGGACCTACAATGAGCAGTTCTTC.

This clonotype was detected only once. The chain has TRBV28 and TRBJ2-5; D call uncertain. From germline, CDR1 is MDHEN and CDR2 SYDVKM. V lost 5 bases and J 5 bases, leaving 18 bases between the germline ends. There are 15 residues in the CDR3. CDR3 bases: TGTGCCAGCAGTGTTCGACTCCTCCCTGGCGAGACCCAGTACTTC. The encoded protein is CASSVRLLPGETQYF.

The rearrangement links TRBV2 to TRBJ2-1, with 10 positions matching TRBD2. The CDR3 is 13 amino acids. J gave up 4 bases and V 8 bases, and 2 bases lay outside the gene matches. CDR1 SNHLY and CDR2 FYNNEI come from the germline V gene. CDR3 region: CASLAGVYNEQFF. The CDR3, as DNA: TGTGCCAGCCTAGCGGGAGTATACAATGAGCAGTTCTTC.

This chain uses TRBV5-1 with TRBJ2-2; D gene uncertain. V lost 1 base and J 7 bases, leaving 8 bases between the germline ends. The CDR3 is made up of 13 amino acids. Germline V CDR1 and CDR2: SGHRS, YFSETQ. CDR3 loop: CASSLPPGGELFF. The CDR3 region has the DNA TGCGCCAGCAGCTTGCCTCCGGGCGGGGAGCTGTTTTTT.

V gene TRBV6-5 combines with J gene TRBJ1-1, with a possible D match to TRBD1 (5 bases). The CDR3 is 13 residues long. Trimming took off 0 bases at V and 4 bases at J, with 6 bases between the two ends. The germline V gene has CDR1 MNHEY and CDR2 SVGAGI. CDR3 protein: CASSYSGRTEAFF. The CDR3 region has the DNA TGTGCCAGCAGTTACTCGGGGCGCACTGAAGCTTTCTTT.

The DNA for the CDR3 is TGTGCCAGCAGTTACGAGGGTTCCGGCACCGGGGAGCTGTTTTTT. As protein: CASSYEGSGTGELFF. This rearrangement joins TRBV6-5 to TRBJ2-2; D might be TRBD2 (5 bases). The CDR3 has 15 amino acids. Per the germline V gene, CDR1 is MNHEY and CDR2 is SVGAGI. Trimming removed 2 bases at V and 4 bases at J, with 11 bases between.

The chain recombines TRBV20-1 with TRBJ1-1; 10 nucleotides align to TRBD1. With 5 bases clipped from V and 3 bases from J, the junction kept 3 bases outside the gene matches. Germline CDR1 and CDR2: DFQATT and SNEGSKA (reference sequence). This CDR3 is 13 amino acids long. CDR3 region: CSARGQGDTEAFF. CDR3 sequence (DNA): TGCAGTGCTCGCGGACAGGGGGACACTGAAGCTTTCTTT.

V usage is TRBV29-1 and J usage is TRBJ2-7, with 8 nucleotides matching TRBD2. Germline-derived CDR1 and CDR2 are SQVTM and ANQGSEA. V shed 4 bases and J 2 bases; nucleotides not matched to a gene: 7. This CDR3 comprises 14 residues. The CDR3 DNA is TGCAGCGTTGTTTCCCCACTAGCGGCCTACGAGCAGTACTTC. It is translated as CSVVSPLAAYEQYF.

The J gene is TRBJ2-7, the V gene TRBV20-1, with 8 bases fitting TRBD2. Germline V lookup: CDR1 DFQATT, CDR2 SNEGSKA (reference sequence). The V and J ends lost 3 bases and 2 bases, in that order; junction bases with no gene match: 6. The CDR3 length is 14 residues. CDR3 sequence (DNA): TGCAGTGCTAGTGCGGGGGGCGGCACCTACGAGCAGTACTTC. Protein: CSASAGGGTYEQYF.

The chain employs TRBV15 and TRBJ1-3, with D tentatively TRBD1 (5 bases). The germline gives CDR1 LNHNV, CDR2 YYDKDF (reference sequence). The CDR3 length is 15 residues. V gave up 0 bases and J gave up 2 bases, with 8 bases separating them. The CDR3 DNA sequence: TGTGCCACCAGCAGAGATCAAGGGGCTGGAAACACCATATATTTT. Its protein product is CATSRDQGAGNTIYF.